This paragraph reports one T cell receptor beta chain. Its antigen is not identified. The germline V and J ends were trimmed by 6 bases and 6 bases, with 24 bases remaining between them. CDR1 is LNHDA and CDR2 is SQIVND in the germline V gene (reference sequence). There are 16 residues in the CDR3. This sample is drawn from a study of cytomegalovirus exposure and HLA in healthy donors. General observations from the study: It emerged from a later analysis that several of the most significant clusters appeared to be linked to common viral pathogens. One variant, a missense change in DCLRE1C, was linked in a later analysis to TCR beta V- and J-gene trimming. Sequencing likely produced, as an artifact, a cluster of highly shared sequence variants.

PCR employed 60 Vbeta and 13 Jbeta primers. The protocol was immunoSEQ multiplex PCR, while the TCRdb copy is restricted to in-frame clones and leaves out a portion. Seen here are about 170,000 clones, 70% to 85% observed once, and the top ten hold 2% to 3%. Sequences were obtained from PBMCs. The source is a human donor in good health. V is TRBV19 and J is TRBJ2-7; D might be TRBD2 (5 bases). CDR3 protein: CASSVYSHHVRGEQYF. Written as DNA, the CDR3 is TGTGCCAGTAGCGTTTACTCACACCACGTTCGGGGCGAGCAGTACTTC.